This T cell receptor beta chain was identified in a study of T-cell reconstitution after alpha-beta-depleted transplantation in children. General observations from the study: There were reportedly several hundred expanded graft clones from which alpha-beta T cells came about two months after transplant. One year post-transplant, T-cell counts and diversity were largely derived from T cells produced anew.

V was cut by 7 bases and J by 5 bases, with 17 bases left in between. Germline CDR1 is MNHEY and CDR2 is SMNVEV (reference sequence). CDR3 length equals 14 residues. For TCRbeta, the library was prepared with unique molecular identifiers. TCRdb recomputed calls from the PCR reads with MiXCR, one row per CDR3 protein. The table includes 450,000 to 600,000 distinct CDR3 sequences, over 9.5% detected once. This clonotype was counted at least ten times. The target antigen is unknown. V and J are TRBV27 and TRBJ2-5; D possibly corresponds to TRBD2 (5 bases). The material was PBMCs, obtained before TCRalphabeta/CD19-depleted stem cell transplant. The source is a child aged 2-15 years with inherited bone marrow failure, due to receive a stem cell transplant. The CDR3 bases are TGTGCCAGCATGCCAGCGGTAGAAGAGGAGACCCAGTACTTC. Translated, it gives CASMPAVEEETQYF.